This T cell receptor (beta chain) was sequenced in a study of CD4 T cell repertoires in COVID-19. Clones were sequenced by immunoSEQ multiplex PCR, and TCRdb holds only the in-frame ones, with some missing. The sample has about 75,000 clones, roughly 85% seen once. Findings of the study overall: Several top expanded SARS-CoV-2-reactive clonotypes were shared by two or three memory subsets. SARS-CoV and/or HKU1 spike cultures shared between roughly 7 and 26% of SARS-CoV-2 clonotypes.

Comment on this clone: Antigen unknown.

J lost 3 bases, V lost 4 bases, and 8 bases had no gene match. This CDR3 is built from 15 residues. Per the germline V gene, CDR1 is SGHRS and CDR2 is YFSETQ. Donors had recovered from mild-to-severe COVID-19. No culture step preceded sequencing of the ex vivo isolated memory T cells. The sample was CD4+ T cells from peripheral blood, taken after recovery from COVID-19. V gene TRBV5-1 combines with J gene TRBJ2-7; TRBD1 matches 9 bases. This receptor was obtained from a human donor who had COVID-19. The CDR3 spells CASSPGQGSIYEQYF. The DNA for the CDR3 is TGCGCCAGCAGCCCCGGACAGGGGTCTATCTACGAGCAGTACTTC.